This record looks at one TCR beta chain sequence and its context. Its antigen is undetermined. Trimming took off 1 base at V and 2 bases at J, with 8 bases between the two ends. The length of the CDR3 is 14 residues. The germline gives CDR1 GTSNPN, CDR2 SVGIG (reference sequence). The data stem from a study of Ad26.COV2.S vaccination and SARS-CoV-2 variants. Study summary: Doses of Ad26.COV2.S were injected into muscle once or twice, 56 days apart. Study-level findings and limits: Reportedly, after vaccination the spike-specific CD8+ and CD4+ T cell responses displayed substantial breadth. Vaccine recipients had higher spike-specific TCR breadth than placebo recipients.

Assay used: immunoSEQ multiplex PCR; TCRdb lists only in-frame clones, some missing. Found here are under 500,000 clones, about 90% of them singletons; the top ten hold about 1.7%. Treatment noted: about 20 received Ad26.COV2.S at low or high dose, single or two shots; about 5 received placebo; per-sample allocation not given. Specimen acquisition occurred on day 63 following the initial vaccine or placebo injection. A Boston adult aged 18-55 years was the donor. The chain employs TRBV30 and TRBJ2-2; possible D gene TRBD1, 6 bases. The TCR sequence derives from a person between 18 and 59 years old who received the Ad26.COV2.S COVID-19 vaccine or a placebo. Sequences were derived from peripheral blood, sampled in a trial of Ad26.COV2.S vaccine versus placebo. CDR3 sequence (DNA): TGTGCCTGGAGTGGGGGGCCCAACACCGGGGAGCTGTTTTTT. This encodes CAWSGGPNTGELFF. Variable domain in full (rest from reference TRBV30 and TRBJ2-2): SQTIHQWPATLVQPVGSPLSLECTVEGTSNPNLYWYRQAAGRGLQLLFYSVGIGQISSEVPQNLSASRPQDRQFILSSKKLLLSDSGFYLCAWSGGPNTGELFFGEGSRLTVL.